One sample yielded the 4 T cell receptor beta chains listed below, sequenced in a study of T cells in Graves' hyperthyroidism and ophthalmopathy. It was RNA transcripts that yielded the amplified TCR beta CDR3 regions. Using the HTBI primer set, a first-round RT-PCR was run on the TCR CDR3. TCRdb ran MiXCR on the multiplex PCR reads and lists one entry per CDR3 protein. The sample carries hundreds of thousands of distinct CDR3 sequences, under 20% recorded once. Sample: blood. The receptors derive from a young woman with Graves' hyperthyroidism.

This clonotype was observed many times. The chain's CDR3 is CASSQVVGDSSYNEQFF. The CDR3 nucleotides read TGTGCCAGCAGCCAGGTGGTTGGGGATAGCTCCTACAATGAGCAGTTCTTC. The V and J genes are TRBV14 and TRBJ2-1; no clear D gene. The CDR3 covers 17 residues. Germline assignment: CDR1 SGHDN and CDR2 FVKESK. V was trimmed by 3 bases and J by 0 bases, leaving 15 bases between them.

The CDR3 DNA reads as TGTGCCATCAGTGCCAACGGGGATGAGCAGTTCTTC. This translates into CAISANGDEQFF. The chain links TRBV10-3 to TRBJ2-1; the D gene is possibly TRBD2 (5 bases). V was pared by 4 bases and J by 8 bases, with 9 bases between. The length of the CDR3 is 12 residues. CDR1 ENHRY and CDR2 SYGVKD come from the germline V gene.

This clonotype was counted at least ten times. V usage is TRBV3-1 and J usage is TRBJ2-5; D is unclear. CDR1 LGHDT and CDR2 YNNKEL come from the germline V gene (reference sequence). Trimming left V 0 bases short and J 5 bases short, with 13 bases between. There are 15 residues in the CDR3. The CDR3 sequence: CASSQDPGRLETQYF. CDR3 DNA: TGTGCCAGCAGCCAAGATCCCGGACGATTGGAGACCCAGTACTTC.

This clonotype appeared many times. V and J are TRBV6-2 or TRBV6-3 and TRBJ1-1; D remains ambiguous. Germline V lookup: CDR1 MNHEY, CDR2 SVGEGT. V lost 4 bases, J lost 5 bases, and 11 bases lay in between. The CDR3 runs to 13 residues. The DNA for the CDR3 is TGTGCCAGCAGTTTCCGTCTGGGGACTGAAGCTTTCTTT. Translated, it gives CASSFRLGTEAFF.